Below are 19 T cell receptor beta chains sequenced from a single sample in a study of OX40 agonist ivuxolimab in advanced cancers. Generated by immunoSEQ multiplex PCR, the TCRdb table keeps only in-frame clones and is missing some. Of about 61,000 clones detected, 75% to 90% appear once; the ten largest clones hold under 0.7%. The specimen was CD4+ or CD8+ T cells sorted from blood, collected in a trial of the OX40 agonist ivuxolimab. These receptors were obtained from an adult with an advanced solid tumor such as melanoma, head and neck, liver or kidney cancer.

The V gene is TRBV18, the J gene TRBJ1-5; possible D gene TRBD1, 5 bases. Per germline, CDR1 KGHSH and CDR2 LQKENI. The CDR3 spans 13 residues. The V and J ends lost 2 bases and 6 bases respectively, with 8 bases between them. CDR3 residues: CASSPDQGQPQHF. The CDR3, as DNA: TGTGCCAGCTCACCAGATCAGGGTCAGCCCCAGCATTTT.

In DNA form, the CDR3 reads TGTGCCAGCAGCCTCCGTGTGAGAGCGGGCCGCTACGAGCAGTACTTC. Its translation is CASSLRVRAGRYEQYF. The rearrangement joins TRBV28 to TRBJ2-7; possible D gene TRBD2, 6 bases. The CDR3 contains 16 residues. Per germline, CDR1 MDHEN and CDR2 SYDVKM. With 6 bases removed from V and 3 bases from J, the gap between germline ends came to 21 bases.

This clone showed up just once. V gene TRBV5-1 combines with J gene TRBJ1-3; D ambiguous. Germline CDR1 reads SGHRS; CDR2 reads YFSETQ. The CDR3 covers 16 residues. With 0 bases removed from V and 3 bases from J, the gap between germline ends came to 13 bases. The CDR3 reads CASSLDVGTGGNTIYF. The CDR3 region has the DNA TGCGCCAGCAGCTTGGACGTGGGTACGGGTGGAAACACCATATATTTT.

In nucleotides, the CDR3 is TGCGCCAGCAGCCAAGGGACAACCAATGGCTACACCTTC. This codes for CASSQGTTNGYTF. The chain couples TRBV4-3 to TRBJ1-2; D is possibly TRBD1 (5 bases). Trimming left V 1 base short and J 6 bases short, with 9 bases between. Looked up from germline, CDR1 is LGHNA and CDR2 is YSLEER. The length of the CDR3 is 13 residues.

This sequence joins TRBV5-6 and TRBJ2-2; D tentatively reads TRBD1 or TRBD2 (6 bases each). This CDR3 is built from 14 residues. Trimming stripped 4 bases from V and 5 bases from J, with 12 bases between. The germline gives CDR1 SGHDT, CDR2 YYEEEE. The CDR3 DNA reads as TGTGCCAGCAGCCAAGGGGGGCCTACCGGGGAGCTGTTTTTT. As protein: CASSQGGPTGELFF.

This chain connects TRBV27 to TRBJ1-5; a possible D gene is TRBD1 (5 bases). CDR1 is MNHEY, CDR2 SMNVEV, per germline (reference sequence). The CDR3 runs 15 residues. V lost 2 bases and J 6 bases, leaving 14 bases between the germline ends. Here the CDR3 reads CASSLKATVTQPQHF. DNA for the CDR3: TGTGCCAGCAGTTTAAAGGCGACAGTCACTCAGCCCCAGCATTTT.

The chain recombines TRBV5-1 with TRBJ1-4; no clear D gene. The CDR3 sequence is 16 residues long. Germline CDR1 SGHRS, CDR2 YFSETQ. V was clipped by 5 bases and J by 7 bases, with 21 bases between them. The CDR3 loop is CASSEPLGVTGEKLFF. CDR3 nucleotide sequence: TGCGCCAGCAGTGAGCCTCTCGGGGTCACTGGTGAAAAACTGTTTTTT.

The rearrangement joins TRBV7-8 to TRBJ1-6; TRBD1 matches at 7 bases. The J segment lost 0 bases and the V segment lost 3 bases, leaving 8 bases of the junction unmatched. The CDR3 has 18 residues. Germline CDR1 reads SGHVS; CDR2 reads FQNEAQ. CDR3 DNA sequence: TGTGCCAGCAGCTTTTCCGGGACAGAGAGCTCCTATAATTCACCCCTCCACTTT. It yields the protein CASSFSGTESSYNSPLHF.

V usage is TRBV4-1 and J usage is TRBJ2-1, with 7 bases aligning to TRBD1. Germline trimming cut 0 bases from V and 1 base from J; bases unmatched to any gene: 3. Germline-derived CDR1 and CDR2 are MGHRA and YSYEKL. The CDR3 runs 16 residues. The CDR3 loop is CASSQDRDRSYNEQFF. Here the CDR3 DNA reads TGCGCCAGCAGCCAAGATCGGGACAGATCCTACAATGAGCAGTTCTTC.

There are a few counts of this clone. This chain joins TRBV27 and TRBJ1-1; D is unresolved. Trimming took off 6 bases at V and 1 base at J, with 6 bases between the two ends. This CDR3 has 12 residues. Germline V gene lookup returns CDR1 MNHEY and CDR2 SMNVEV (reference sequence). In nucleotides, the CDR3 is TGTGCCAGCAGGGAGGGGAACACTGAAGCTTTCTTT. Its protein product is CASREGNTEAFF.

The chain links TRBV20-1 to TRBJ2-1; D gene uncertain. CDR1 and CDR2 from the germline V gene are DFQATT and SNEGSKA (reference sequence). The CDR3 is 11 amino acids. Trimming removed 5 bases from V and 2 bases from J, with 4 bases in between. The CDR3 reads CSAPTYNEQFF. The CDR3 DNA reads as TGCAGTGCTCCGACCTACAATGAGCAGTTCTTC.

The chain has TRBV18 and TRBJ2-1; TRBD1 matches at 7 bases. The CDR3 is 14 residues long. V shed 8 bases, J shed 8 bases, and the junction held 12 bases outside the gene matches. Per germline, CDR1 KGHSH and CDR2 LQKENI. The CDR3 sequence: CASLDRSFFYEQFF. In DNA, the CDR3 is TGTGCCAGCCTGGACAGGAGTTTTTTCTATGAGCAGTTCTTC.

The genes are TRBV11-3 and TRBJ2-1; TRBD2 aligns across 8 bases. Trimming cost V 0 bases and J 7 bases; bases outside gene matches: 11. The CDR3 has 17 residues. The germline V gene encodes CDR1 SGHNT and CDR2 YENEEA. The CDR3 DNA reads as TGTGCCAGCAGCTTAGAAACCTCAAGCGGGAGAGGGAATGAGCAGTTCTTC. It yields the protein CASSLETSSGRGNEQFF.

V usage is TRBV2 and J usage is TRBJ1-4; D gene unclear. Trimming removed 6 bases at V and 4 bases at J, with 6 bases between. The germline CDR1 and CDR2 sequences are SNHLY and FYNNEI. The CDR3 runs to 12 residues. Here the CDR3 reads CASRVRNEKLFF. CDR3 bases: TGTGCCAGCAGGGTCCGTAATGAAAAACTGTTTTTT. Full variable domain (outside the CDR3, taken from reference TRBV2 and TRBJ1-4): EPEVTQTPSHQVTQMGQEVILRCVPISNHLYFYWYRQILGQKVEFLVSFYNNEISEKSEIFDDQFSVERPDGSNFTLKIRSTKLEDSAMYFCASRVRNEKLFFGSGTQLSVL.

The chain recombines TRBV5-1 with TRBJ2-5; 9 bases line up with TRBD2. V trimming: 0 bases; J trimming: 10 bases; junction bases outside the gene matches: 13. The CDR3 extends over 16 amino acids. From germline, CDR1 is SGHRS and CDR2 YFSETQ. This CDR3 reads CASSLGAAGGPQGQYF. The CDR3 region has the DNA TGCGCCAGCAGCTTGGGGGCAGCGGGGGGACCCCAGGGCCAGTACTTC.

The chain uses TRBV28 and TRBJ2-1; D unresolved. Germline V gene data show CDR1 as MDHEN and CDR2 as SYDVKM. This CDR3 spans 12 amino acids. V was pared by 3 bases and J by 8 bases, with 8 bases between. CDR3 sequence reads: CASSFMIYEQFF. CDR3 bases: TGTGCCAGCAGTTTTATGATCTATGAGCAGTTCTTC. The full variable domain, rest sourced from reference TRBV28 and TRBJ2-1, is DVKVTQSSRYLVKRTGEKVFLECVQDMDHENMFWYRQDPGLGLRLIYFSYDVKMKEKGDIPEGYSVSREKKERFSLILESASTNQTSMYLCASSFMIYEQFFGPGTRLTVL.

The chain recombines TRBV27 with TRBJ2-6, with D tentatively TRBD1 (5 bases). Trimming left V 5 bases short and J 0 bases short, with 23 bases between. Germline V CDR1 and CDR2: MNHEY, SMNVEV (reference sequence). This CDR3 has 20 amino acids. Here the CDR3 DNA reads TGTGCCAGCAGTCCCGACAGTTCCTTAATACTGAACTCTGGGGCCAACGTCCTGACTTTC. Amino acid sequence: CASSPDSSLILNSGANVLTF.

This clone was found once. The CDR3 DNA is TGTGCCTGGAGTAGGGAGGACTATTCGTACGAGCAGTACTTC. This codes for CAWSREDYSYEQYF. V and J are TRBV30 and TRBJ2-7; a weak D match, TRBD2 (6 bases). The length of the CDR3 is 14 residues. The germline gives CDR1 GTSNPN, CDR2 SVGIG (reference sequence). With 2 bases removed from V and 4 bases from J, the gap between germline ends came to 15 bases. Based on the CDR3 plus reference TRBV30 and TRBJ2-7, the full variable domain is SQTIHQWPATLVQPVGSPLSLECTVEGTSNPNLYWYRQAAGRGLQLLFYSVGIGQISSEVPQNLSASRPQDRQFILSSKKLLLSDSGFYLCAWSREDYSYEQYFGPGTRLTVT.

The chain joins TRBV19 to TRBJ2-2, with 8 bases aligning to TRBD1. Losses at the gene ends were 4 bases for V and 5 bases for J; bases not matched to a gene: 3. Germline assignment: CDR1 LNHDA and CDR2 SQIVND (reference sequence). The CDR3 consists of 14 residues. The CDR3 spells CASSNQGATGELFF. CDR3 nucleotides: TGTGCCAGTAGTAACCAGGGGGCGACCGGGGAGCTGTTTTTT.